These 2 T cell receptor beta chains came from one sample sequenced in a study of blood T cell repertoires in COVID-19. Produced via immunoSEQ multiplex PCR; TCRdb's table is partial and in-frame only. Here the sample spans 40,000 to 50,000 clones, 90% being singletons. The sample was peripheral blood. These receptors came from a man between 65 and 85 years old with acute or convalescent COVID-19.

The chain combines TRBV5-1 with TRBJ1-5; D gene ambiguous. The germline V and J ends were trimmed by 2 bases and 4 bases, with 7 bases remaining between them. The germline V gene encodes CDR1 SGHRS and CDR2 YFSETQ. The CDR3 loop spans 13 amino acids. The CDR3 nucleotides are TGCGCCAGCAGCTTTGCGACTAATCAGCCCCAGCATTTT. It translates to CASSFATNQPQHF.

The chain has TRBV5-1 and TRBJ2-7; TRBD2 matches at 8 bases. The CDR3 runs 18 residues. The junction had 23 bases not matched to a gene; V was cut back by 6 bases and J by 6 bases. Per germline, CDR1 SGHRS and CDR2 YFSETQ. This chain's CDR3 is CASTPEGVGGTRGSEQYF. CDR3 nucleotides: TGCGCCAGCACCCCCGAGGGGGTGGGCGGGACTAGGGGTAGCGAGCAGTACTTC.